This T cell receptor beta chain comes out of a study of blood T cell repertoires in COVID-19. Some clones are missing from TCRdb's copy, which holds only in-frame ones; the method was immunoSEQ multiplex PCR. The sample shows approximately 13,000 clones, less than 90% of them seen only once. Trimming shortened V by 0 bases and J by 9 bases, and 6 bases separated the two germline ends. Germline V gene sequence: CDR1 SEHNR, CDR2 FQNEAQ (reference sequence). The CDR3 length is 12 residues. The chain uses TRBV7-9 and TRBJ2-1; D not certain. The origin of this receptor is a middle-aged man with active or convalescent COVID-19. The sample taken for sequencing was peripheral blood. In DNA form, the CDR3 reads TGTGCCAGCAGCTTAGCTTTCGGTGAGCAGTTCTTC. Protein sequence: CASSLAFGEQFF.